The present T cell receptor beta chain was sequenced within a study of post-analysis software for immune sequencing data. The TCR beta cDNA libraries contained unique molecular identifiers. From the PCR reads, TCRdb called clonotypes with MiXCR, one entry per CDR3 protein. The sample carries more than 500,000 distinct CDR3 sequences, about a third recorded once. A note on this clonotype: What it binds is not known.

Broader study findings: There were five TRBV segments more frequent in patients than controls, and TRBV5-6, TRBV5-1 and TRBV20-1 were among them. Among multiple sclerosis patients, normalized Chao1 diversity was significantly below that of controls.

Between the trimmed V and J ends, which lost 10 bases and 6 bases, there was a span of 18 bases. Germline V gene sequence: CDR1 MNHEY, CDR2 SMNVEV (reference sequence). The CDR3 sequence is 13 residues long. The chain combines TRBV27 with TRBJ1-2, with D perhaps matching TRBD1 (5 bases). The material sequenced was blood. This receptor was identified in a girl aged 2 to 17 with multiple sclerosis. For the CDR3, the DNA is TGTGCCACCCGACCATCAGGGCGGGATGGCTACACCTTC. Amino acids: CATRPSGRDGYTF.